This record concerns one T cell receptor beta chain sequence. As yet, its antigen is unknown. This sample stems from a study of cytomegalovirus exposure and HLA in healthy donors. Whole-study context: One earlier analysis, a look at about 179 million T cells, found 100 million to 130 million unique TCR beta sequences. Some 85 million unique TCRs from HLA-typed donors were held in an early data release.

60 Vbeta and 13 Jbeta primers were used in PCR. Profiling relied on immunoSEQ multiplex PCR, and the TCRdb table lists in-frame clones only, not all of them. Seen here are some 170,000 clones, 77% observed once, and the top ten hold around 3.4%. General study findings and limits: A list of 150 or so TCR beta chains associated with cytomegalovirus was given.

With V trimmed by 4 bases and J by 8 bases, 11 bases remained unmatched. The CDR3 has 16 residues. The germline V gene has CDR1 MDHEN and CDR2 SYDVKM. The chain couples TRBV28 to TRBJ1-2, with TRBD1 identical over 12 bases. This receptor was obtained from an older woman in good health and CMV-seropositive. The source material was PBMCs. The CDR3 is CASSSPGQGAAGGYTF. The CDR3, as DNA: TGTGCCAGCAGTTCCCCGGGACAGGGGGCCGCCGGGGGCTACACCTTC.